The clone carrying this T cell receptor beta chain was seen many times. What it recognizes is unknown. TCRdb fed the RT-PCR reads into MiXCR, producing one record per CDR3 protein. Of 530,000 or so distinct CDR3 sequences in the sample, 13% to 15% were seen once. The data were obtained in a study of response to subunit inactivated influenza vaccine. Notes on the study in general: Each seasonal influenza vaccination recruits few new T cells, the authors suggested.

Sequenced here: PBMCs from blood, sampled approximately 13 days after vaccination. The receptor was derived from a man between 45 and 60 years old who received an inactivated influenza vaccine.

The CDR3 coding sequence is TGTGCCAGCAGTTTATCCCCAGGGGGTAACTATGGCTACACCTTC. Translated, it gives CASSLSPGGNYGYTF. The rearrangement joins TRBV28 to TRBJ1-2; 7 bases line up with TRBD1. CDR3 length equals 15 residues. CDR1 MDHEN and CDR2 SYDVKM come from the germline V gene. Trimming cost V 1 base and J 1 base; bases outside gene matches: 3.